This T cell receptor beta chain was sequenced in a study of blood T cell repertoires in COVID-19. For the study at large: Samples taken during acute and convalescent COVID-19 were collected in the United States, Italy and Spain. The analysed material was cDNA or gDNA that came from T cells, B-cell-depleted T cells, or PBMCs.

Original methodology: For nucleated cells, counts were estimated from reference gene primer amplification. This table comes from immunoSEQ multiplex PCR, and its TCRdb copy is limited to in-frame clones, with some not included. From that table come the V and J calls and clone size; the DNA was used to work out D and trimming. Found here are some 100,000 clones, around 88% of them singletons; the top ten hold 7% to 8.5%. Germline V gene sequence: CDR1 GTSNPN, CDR2 SVGIG (reference sequence). The CDR3 runs 14 residues. V was clipped by 3 bases and J by 3 bases, with 13 bases between them. The chain has TRBV30 and TRBJ2-3; D might be TRBD2 (6 bases). The sequencing sample was made of peripheral blood. The sequence was obtained from a woman in her 70s with acute or convalescent COVID-19. The CDR3 coding sequence is TGTGCCTGGAGAACCGTTGCGGGGACAGATACGCAGTATTTT. Residues: CAWRTVAGTDTQYF. Full variable domain (missing parts from reference TRBV30 and TRBJ2-3): SQTIHQWPATLVQPVGSPLSLECTVEGTSNPNLYWYRQAAGRGLQLLFYSVGIGQISSEVPQNLSASRPQDRQFILSSKKLLLSDSGFYLCAWRTVAGTDTQYFGPGTRLTVL.